This TCR beta chain originates from a study of T cell responses to AZD1222 COVID-19 vaccine. The V and J ends lost 0 bases and 1 base respectively, with 5 bases between them. CDR1 is SEHNR, CDR2 FQNEAQ, per germline (reference sequence). The length of the CDR3 is 14 residues. The sample holds one count of this clone. The antigen is unknown. Clones were sequenced by immunoSEQ multiplex PCR, and TCRdb holds only the in-frame ones, with some missing. The sample has 150,000 to 200,000 clones, roughly 92% seen once. Whole-study results and caveats: Repertoires were sampled only after the peak T cell response. Only a handful of individuals given AZD1222 were seropositive at baseline.

The origin of this receptor is an adult who received the AZD1222 COVID-19 vaccine. Sequenced here: peripheral blood, sampled 28 days after the second AZD1222 dose. V is TRBV7-9 and J is TRBJ2-3, with D perhaps matching TRBD1 or TRBD2 (5 bases each). This CDR3 is CASSLAGGTDTQYF. CDR3 bases: TGTGCCAGCAGCTTAGCGGGGGGCACAGATACGCAGTATTTT.